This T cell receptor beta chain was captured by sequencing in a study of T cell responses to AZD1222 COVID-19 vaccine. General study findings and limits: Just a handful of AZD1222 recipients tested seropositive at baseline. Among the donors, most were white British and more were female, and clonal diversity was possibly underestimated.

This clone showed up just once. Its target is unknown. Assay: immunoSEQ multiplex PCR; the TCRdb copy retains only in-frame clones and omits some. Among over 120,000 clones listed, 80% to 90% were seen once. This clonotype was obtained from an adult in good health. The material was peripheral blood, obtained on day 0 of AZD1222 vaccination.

The CDR3 sequence is CASSQEGGDSYEQYF. The CDR3 DNA follows: TGTGCCAGCAGCCAAGAAGGCGGGGACTCCTACGAGCAGTACTTC. This chain uses TRBV4-2 with TRBJ2-7; TRBD2 is a possible D gene (6 bases). V was shortened by 0 bases and J by 0 bases, with 9 bases between the two germline ends. This CDR3 is built from 15 residues. Germline V gene sequence: CDR1 LGHNA, CDR2 YNFKEQ.